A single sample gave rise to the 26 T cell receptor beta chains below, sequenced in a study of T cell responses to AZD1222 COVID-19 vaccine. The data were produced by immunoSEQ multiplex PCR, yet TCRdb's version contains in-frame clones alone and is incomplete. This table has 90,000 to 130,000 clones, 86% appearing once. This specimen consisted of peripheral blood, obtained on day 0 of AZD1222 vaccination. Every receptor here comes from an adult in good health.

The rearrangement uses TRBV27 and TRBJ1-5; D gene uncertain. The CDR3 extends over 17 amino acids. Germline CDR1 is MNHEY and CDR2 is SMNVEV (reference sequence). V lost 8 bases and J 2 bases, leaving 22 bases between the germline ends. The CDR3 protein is CASSNRPIDAGNQPQHF. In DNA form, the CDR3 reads TGTGCCAGCTCAAATCGCCCGATTGATGCCGGCAATCAGCCCCAGCATTTT.

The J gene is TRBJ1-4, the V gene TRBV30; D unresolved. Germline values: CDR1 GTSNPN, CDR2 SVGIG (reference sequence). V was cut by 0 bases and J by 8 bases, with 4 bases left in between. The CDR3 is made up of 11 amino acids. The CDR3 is CAWSVKEKLFF. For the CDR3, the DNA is TGTGCCTGGAGTGTTAAAGAAAAACTGTTTTTT.

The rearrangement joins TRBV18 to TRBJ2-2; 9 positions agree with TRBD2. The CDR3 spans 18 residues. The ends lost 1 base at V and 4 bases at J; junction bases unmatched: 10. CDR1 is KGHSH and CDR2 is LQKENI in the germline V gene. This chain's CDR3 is CASSPRVKSGGPTGELFF. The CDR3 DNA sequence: TGTGCCAGCTCACCACGGGTGAAGAGCGGGGGGCCCACCGGGGAGCTGTTTTTT.

CDR3 loop: CASSPGGISNEQYF. As DNA, the CDR3 is TGTGCCAGCAGCCCCGGGGGGATTAGCAACGAGCAGTACTTC. The chain joins TRBV3-1 (or the pseudogene TRBV3-2) to TRBJ2-7; 7 bases agree with TRBD2. This CDR3 region has 14 residues. With 4 bases clipped from V and 5 bases from J, the junction kept 8 bases outside the gene matches. Germline values: CDR1 LGHDT, CDR2 YNNKEL (reference sequence).

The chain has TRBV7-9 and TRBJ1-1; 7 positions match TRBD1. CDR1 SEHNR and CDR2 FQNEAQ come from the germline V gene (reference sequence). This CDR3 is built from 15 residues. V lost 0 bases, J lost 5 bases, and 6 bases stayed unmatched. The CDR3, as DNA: TGTGCCAGCAGCTTAGCCGTACAGGGGTGGACTGAAGCTTTCTTT. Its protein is CASSLAVQGWTEAFF.

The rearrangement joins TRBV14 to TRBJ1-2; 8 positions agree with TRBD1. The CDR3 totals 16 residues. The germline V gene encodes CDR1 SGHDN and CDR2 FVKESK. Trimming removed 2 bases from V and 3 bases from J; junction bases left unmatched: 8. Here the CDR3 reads CASSQSDRVNHYGYTF. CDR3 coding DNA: TGTGCCAGCAGCCAATCGGACAGGGTAAATCACTATGGCTACACCTTC.

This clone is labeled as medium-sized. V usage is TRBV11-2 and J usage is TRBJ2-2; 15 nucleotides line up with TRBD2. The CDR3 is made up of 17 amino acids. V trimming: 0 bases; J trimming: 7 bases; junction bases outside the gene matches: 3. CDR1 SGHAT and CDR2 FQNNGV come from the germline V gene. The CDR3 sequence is CASSLEGLAGGSGELFF. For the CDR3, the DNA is TGTGCCAGCAGCTTAGAGGGACTAGCGGGGGGTAGCGGGGAGCTGTTTTTT.

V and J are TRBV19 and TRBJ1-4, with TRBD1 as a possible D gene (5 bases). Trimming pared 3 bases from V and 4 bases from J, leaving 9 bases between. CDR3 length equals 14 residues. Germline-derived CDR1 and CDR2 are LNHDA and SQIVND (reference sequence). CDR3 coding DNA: TGTGCCAGTAGTATGCAACAGGTTAATGAAAAACTGTTTTTT. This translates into CASSMQQVNEKLFF.

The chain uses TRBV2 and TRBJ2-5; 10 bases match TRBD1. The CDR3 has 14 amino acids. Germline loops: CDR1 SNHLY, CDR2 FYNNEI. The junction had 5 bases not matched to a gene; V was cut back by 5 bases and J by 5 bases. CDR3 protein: CASSLDRGFETQYF. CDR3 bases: TGTGCCAGCAGTCTGGACAGGGGGTTTGAGACCCAGTACTTC.

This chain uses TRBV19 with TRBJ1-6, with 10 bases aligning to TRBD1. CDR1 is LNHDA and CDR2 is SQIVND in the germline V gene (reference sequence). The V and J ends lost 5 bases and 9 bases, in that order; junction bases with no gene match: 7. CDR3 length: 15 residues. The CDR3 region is CASSPGDRGVSPLHF. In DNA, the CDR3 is TGTGCCAGTAGTCCGGGGGACAGGGGTGTTTCACCCCTCCACTTT.

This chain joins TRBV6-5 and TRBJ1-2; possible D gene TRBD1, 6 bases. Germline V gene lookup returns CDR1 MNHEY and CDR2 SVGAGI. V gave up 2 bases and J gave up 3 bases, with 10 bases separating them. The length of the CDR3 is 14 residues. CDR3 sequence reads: CASSYRAGDYGYTF. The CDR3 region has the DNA TGTGCCAGCAGTTACAGGGCAGGGGACTATGGCTACACCTTC.

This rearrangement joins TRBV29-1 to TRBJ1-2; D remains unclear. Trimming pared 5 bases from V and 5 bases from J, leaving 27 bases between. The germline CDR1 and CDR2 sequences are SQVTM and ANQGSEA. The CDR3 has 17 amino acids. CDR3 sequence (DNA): TGCAGCGTTCGCCTCGGCGATCAGCTCGGTGTGACTTATGGCTACACCTTC. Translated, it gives CSVRLGDQLGVTYGYTF.

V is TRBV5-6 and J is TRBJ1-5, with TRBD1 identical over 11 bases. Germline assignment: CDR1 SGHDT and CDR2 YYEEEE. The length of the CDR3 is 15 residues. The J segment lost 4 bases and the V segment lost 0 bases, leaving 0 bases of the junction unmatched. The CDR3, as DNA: TGTGCCAGCAGCTTGGGGGACAGGGGGAATCAGCCCCAGCATTTT. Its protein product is CASSLGDRGNQPQHF.

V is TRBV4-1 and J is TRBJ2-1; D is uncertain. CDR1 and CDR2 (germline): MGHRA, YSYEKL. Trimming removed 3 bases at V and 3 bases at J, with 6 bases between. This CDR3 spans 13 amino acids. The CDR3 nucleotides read TGCGCCAGCAGCCACCCAGACTACAATGAGCAGTTCTTC. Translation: CASSHPDYNEQFF.

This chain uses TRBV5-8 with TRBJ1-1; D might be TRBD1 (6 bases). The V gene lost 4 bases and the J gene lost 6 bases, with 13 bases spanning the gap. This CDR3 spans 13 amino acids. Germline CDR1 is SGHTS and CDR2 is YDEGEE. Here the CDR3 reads CASSLVQGSEAFF. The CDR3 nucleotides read TGTGCCAGCAGCCTGGTACAGGGTTCTGAAGCTTTCTTT.

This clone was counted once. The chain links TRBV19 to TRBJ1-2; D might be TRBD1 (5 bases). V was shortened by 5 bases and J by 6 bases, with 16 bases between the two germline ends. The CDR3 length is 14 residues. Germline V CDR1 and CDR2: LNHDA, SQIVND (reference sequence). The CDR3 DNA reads TGTGCCAGTAGTCCCCGGGACCCGGGGAATGGCTACACCTTC. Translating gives CASSPRDPGNGYTF.

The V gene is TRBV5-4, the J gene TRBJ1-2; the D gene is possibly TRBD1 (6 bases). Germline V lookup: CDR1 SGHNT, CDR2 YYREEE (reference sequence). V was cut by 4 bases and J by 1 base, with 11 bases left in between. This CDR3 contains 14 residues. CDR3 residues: CASSAQGHNYGYTF. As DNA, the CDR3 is TGTGCCAGCAGCGCACAGGGACATAACTATGGCTACACCTTC.

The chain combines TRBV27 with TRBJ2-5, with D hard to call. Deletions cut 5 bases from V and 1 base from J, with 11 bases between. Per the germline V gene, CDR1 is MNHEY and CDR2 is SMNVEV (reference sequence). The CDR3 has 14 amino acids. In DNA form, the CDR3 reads TGTGCCAGCAGTCCCTCCTGGGGCCAAGAGACCCAGTACTTC. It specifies CASSPSWGQETQYF.

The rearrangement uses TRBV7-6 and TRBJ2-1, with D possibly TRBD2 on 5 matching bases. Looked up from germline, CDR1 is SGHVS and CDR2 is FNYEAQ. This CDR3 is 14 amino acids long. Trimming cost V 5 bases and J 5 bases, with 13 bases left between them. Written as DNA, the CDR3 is TGTGCCAGCAGCAAGCCCGGGAACAACAATGAGCAGTTCTTC. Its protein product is CASSKPGNNNEQFF.

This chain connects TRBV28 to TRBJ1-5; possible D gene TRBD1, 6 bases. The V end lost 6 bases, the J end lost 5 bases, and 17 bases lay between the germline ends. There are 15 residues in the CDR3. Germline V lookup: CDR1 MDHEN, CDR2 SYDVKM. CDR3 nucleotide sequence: TGTGCCAGCAGGCCAAATGGGGGGGCTGATCAGCCCCAGCATTTT. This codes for CASRPNGGADQPQHF. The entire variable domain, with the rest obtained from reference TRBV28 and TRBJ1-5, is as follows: DVKVTQSSRYLVKRTGEKVFLECVQDMDHENMFWYRQDPGLGLRLIYFSYDVKMKEKGDIPEGYSVSREKKERFSLILESASTNQTSMYLCASRPNGGADQPQHFGDGTRLSIL.

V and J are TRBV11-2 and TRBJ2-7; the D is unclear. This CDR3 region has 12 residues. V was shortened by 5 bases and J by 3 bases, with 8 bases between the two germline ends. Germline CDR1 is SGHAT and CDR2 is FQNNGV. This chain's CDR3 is CASSLSVYEQYF. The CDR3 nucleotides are TGTGCCAGCAGCCTGTCGGTCTACGAGCAGTACTTC.

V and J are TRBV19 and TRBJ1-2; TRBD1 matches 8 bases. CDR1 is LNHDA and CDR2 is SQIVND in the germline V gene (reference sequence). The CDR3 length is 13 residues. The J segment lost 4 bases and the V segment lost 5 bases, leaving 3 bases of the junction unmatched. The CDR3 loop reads CASSLGQGYGYTF. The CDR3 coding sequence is TGTGCCAGTAGTCTCGGACAGGGCTATGGCTACACCTTC.

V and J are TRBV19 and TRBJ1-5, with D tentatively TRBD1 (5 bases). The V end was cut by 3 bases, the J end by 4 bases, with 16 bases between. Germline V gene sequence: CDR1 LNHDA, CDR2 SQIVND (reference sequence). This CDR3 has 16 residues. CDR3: CASSIHLGLTNQPQHF. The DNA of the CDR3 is TGTGCCAGTAGTATCCATCTGGGACTGACTAATCAGCCCCAGCATTTT.

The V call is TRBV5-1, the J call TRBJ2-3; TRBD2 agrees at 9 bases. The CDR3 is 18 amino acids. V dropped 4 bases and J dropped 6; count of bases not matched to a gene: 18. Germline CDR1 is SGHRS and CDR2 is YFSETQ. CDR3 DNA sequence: TGCGCCAGCAGCAACCCAACCTTAGCGGGGGCGGACGCGGATACGCAGTATTTT. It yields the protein CASSNPTLAGADADTQYF.

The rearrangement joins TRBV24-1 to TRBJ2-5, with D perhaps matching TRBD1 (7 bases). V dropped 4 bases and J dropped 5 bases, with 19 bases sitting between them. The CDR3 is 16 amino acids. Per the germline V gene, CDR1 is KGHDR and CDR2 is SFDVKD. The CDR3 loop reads CATSDPSGGRWETQYF. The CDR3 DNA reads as TGTGCCACCAGTGACCCTTCAGGGGGGCGGTGGGAGACCCAGTACTTC.

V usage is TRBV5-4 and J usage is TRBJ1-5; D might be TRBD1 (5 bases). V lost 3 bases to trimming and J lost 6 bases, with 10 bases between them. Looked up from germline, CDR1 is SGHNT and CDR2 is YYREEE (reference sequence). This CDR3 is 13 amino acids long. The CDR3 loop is CASSYQGGQPQHF. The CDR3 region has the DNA TGTGCCAGCAGCTACCAGGGAGGTCAGCCCCAGCATTTT.